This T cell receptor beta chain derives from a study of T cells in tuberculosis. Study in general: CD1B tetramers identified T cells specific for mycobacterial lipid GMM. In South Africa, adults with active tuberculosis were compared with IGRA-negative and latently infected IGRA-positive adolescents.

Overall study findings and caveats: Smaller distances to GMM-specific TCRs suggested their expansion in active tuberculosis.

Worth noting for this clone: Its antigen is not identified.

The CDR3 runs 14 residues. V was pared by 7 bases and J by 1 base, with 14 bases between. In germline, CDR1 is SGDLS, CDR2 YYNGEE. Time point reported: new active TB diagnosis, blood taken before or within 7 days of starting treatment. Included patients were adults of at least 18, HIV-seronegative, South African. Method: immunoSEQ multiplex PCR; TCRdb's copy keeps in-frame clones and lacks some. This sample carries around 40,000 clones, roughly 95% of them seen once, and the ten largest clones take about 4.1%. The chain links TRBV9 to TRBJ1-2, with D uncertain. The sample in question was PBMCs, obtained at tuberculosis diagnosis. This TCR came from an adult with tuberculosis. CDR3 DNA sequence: TGTGCCAGCCAAACAGCTCTCTTTAACTATGGCTACACCTTC. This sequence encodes CASQTALFNYGYTF.